This TCR beta chain comes out of a study of blood T cell repertoires in COVID-19. Study background: Sites across the United States, Italy and Spain contributed samples from acute and convalescent COVID-19. PBMCs, B-cell-depleted T cells, or T cells were the source of the cDNA or gDNA that made up the material.

As processed by the authors: Nucleated cell counts were estimated from reference gene primer amplification. Profiled with immunoSEQ multiplex PCR; TCRdb holds only in-frame clones, not every one. The V and J calls and the clone size are those of that table, but D and trimming were determined from the DNA. The sample holds about 50,000 clones, 89% seen once. The CDR3 covers 14 residues. Germline values: CDR1 SGHDT, CDR2 YYEEEE. V was pared by 4 bases and J by 0 bases, with 11 bases between. The chain joins TRBV5-6 to TRBJ2-7; D is unclear. The sequencing input was peripheral blood. The clonotype comes from a woman between 55 and 75 years old with COVID-19, enrolled during active disease. This CDR3 is CASSRFSSSYEQYF. The DNA of the CDR3 is TGTGCCAGCAGCCGGTTCTCGAGCTCCTACGAGCAGTACTTC.